Given below is one T cell receptor (beta chain) in context. What it binds is unknown. This CDR3 comprises 11 residues. Germline V gene lookup returns CDR1 MDHEN and CDR2 SYDVKM. The V end was cut by 6 bases, the J end by 9 bases, with 9 bases between. This sample is drawn from a study of shared clonotypes between healthy human individuals. Regarding the study as a whole: Clonotypes not shared had lower generation probabilities than those common to all four donors.

For every subset, genomic DNA was evenly distributed across several immunoSEQ plates. Sequencing was performed with immunoSEQ multiplex PCR; in TCRdb, only in-frame clones are kept and a portion is missing. The table lists approximately 1,500,000 clones, more than 95% of them singletons. The sequenced sample consisted of naive CD4+ T cells sorted from blood. Subset defined: CD45RA+ positively selected. The chain joins TRBV28 to TRBJ2-1; possible D gene TRBD2, 5 bases. The sequence was collected from a man aged 30-40 years in good health. The CDR3 loop reads CASSLEGEQFF. As DNA, the CDR3 is TGTGCCAGCAGCTTAGAGGGTGAGCAGTTCTTC.